What follows are 28 T cell receptor beta chains derived from one specimen sequenced in a study of human thymus T cells. The source of the thymus tissue was resections taken during corrective heart surgery. Some clones are missing from TCRdb's copy, which holds only in-frame ones; the method was immunoSEQ multiplex PCR. The table includes roughly 77,000 clones, 85% to 95% detected once. The specimen sequenced was thymus tissue. These receptors were obtained from a girl under three years old with a congenital heart defect but otherwise immunologically healthy.

V usage is TRBV7-9 and J usage is TRBJ2-7, with D possibly TRBD2 on 5 matching bases. V was cut by 6 bases and J by 7 bases, with 10 bases left in between. The CDR3 has 11 amino acids. Germline V CDR1 and CDR2: SEHNR, FQNEAQ (reference sequence). CDR3 DNA: TGTGCCAGCAGTACCAGGAGGGAGCAGTACTTC. As protein: CASSTRREQYF.

The chain uses TRBV2 and TRBJ2-5, with TRBD1 identical over 10 bases. This CDR3 spans 13 amino acids. V gave up 5 bases and J gave up 4 bases; unmatched junction bases: 1. In germline, CDR1 is SNHLY, CDR2 FYNNEI. The CDR3 spells CASSRDRGETQYF. The CDR3 DNA reads TGTGCCAGCAGTAGGGACAGGGGAGAGACCCAGTACTTC. Full variable domain (remainder filled in from reference TRBV2 and TRBJ2-5): EPEVTQTPSHQVTQMGQEVILRCVPISNHLYFYWYRQILGQKVEFLVSFYNNEISEKSEIFDDQFSVERPDGSNFTLKIRSTKLEDSAMYFCASSRDRGETQYFGPGTRLLVL.

The sample holds one count of this clone. V is TRBV7-9 and J is TRBJ2-7; the match to TRBD1 covers 12 bases. Looked up from germline, CDR1 is SEHNR and CDR2 is FQNEAQ (reference sequence). Trimming cost V 5 bases and J 3 bases; bases outside gene matches: 8. The CDR3 has 16 residues. CDR3 DNA: TGTGCCAGCAGCAGGGACAGGGGGCTGGTCCACTACGAGCAGTACTTC. Translated, it gives CASSRDRGLVHYEQYF.

The chain links TRBV4-2 to TRBJ2-4, with 15 nucleotides matching TRBD2. CDR3 size: 22 residues. CDR1 and CDR2 (germline): LGHNA, YNFKEQ. Trimming cost V 1 base and J 0 bases; bases outside gene matches: 13. The CDR3 loop is CASSQGGPGLAGGGAAKNIQYF. The CDR3 DNA is TGTGCCAGCAGCCAAGGGGGACCGGGACTAGCGGGAGGAGGAGCAGCCAAAAACATTCAGTACTTC.

The chain joins TRBV19 to TRBJ1-1; 7 nucleotides agree with TRBD1. CDR3 length equals 13 residues. Germline CDR1 and CDR2: LNHDA and SQIVND (reference sequence). With 7 bases clipped from V and 2 bases from J, the junction kept 4 bases outside the gene matches. CDR3 DNA sequence: TGTGCCAGTAACAGGGGTCGAAACACTGAAGCTTTCTTT. It specifies CASNRGRNTEAFF.

The chain combines TRBV6-5 with TRBJ1-3; D remains unclear. Deletions cut 6 bases from V and 0 bases from J, with 12 bases between. CDR3 size: 15 residues. CDR1 MNHEY and CDR2 SVGAGI come from the germline V gene. The CDR3 region has the DNA TGTGCCAGCAGCCCTATCCGGACCTCTGGAAACACCATATATTTT. It codes for CASSPIRTSGNTIYF.

This chain joins TRBV27 and TRBJ1-4; 8 nucleotides agree with TRBD1. The J segment lost 5 bases and the V segment lost 5 bases, leaving 7 bases of the junction unmatched. This CDR3 is built from 15 residues. CDR1 and CDR2 (germline): MNHEY, SMNVEV (reference sequence). The CDR3 spells CASSLGQGPNEKLFF. The CDR3, as DNA: TGTGCCAGCAGTCTCGGACAGGGCCCCAATGAAAAACTGTTTTTT. The whole variable domain, filled in from reference TRBV27 and TRBJ1-4, reads EAQVTQNPRYLITVTGKKLTVTCSQNMNHEYMSWYRQDPGLGLRQIYYSMNVEVTDKGDVPEGYKVSRKEKRNFPLILESPSPNQTSLYFCASSLGQGPNEKLFFGSGTQLSVL.

This chain joins TRBV10-3 and TRBJ1-3; D is uncertain. In germline, CDR1 is ENHRY, CDR2 SYGVKD. The CDR3 has 15 residues. Between the trimmed V and J ends, which lost 2 bases and 4 bases, there was a span of 12 bases. The CDR3 DNA reads TGTGCCATCAGTGAGGGCGGCCGTGGGGGAAACACCATATATTTT. Its translation is CAISEGGRGGNTIYF.

The chain carries TRBV2 and TRBJ2-7; D is uncertain. The germline V gene encodes CDR1 SNHLY and CDR2 FYNNEI. Trimming pared 8 bases from V and 2 bases from J, leaving 13 bases between. The CDR3 consists of 13 residues. For the CDR3, the DNA is TGTGCCAGCGCCAAGGACCCCGCCTACGAGCAGTACTTC. It is translated as CASAKDPAYEQYF. The full variable domain, its missing parts supplied by reference TRBV2 and TRBJ2-7, is EPEVTQTPSHQVTQMGQEVILRCVPISNHLYFYWYRQILGQKVEFLVSFYNNEISEKSEIFDDQFSVERPDGSNFTLKIRSTKLEDSAMYFCASAKDPAYEQYFGPGTRLTVT.

The chain carries TRBV4-1 and TRBJ2-2, with a weak D call TRBD1 (6 bases). Germline lookup yields CDR1 MGHRA and CDR2 YSYEKL. Trimming shortened V by 0 bases and J by 4 bases, and 18 bases separated the two germline ends. CDR3 size: 18 residues. The chain's CDR3 is CASSQEGIQGKPTGELFF. CDR3 nucleotides: TGCGCCAGCAGCCAAGAGGGGATACAGGGTAAGCCCACCGGGGAGCTGTTTTTT.

This sequence joins TRBV29-1 and TRBJ2-7; TRBD1 agrees at 8 bases. Trimming at V came to 7 bases and at J to 7 bases, leaving 18 bases not matched to a gene. In germline, CDR1 is SQVTM, CDR2 ANQGSEA. The CDR3 runs 15 residues. The CDR3 here is CSARTGRFPSEEQYF. The CDR3 DNA sequence: TGCAGCGCCCGGACAGGGAGGTTCCCTTCGGAAGAGCAGTACTTC.

The chain is built from TRBV5-5 and TRBJ2-7; 7 bases are shared with TRBD1. CDR3 length: 16 amino acids. J lost 4 bases, V lost 2 bases, and 12 bases had no gene match. The germline V gene has CDR1 SGHKS and CDR2 YYEKEE (reference sequence). The CDR3 sequence is CASSFGRVDREYEQYF. The CDR3 DNA is TGTGCCAGCAGCTTCGGGCGGGTAGACAGGGAGTACGAGCAGTACTTC.

The V gene is TRBV5-1, the J gene TRBJ1-4, with D unresolved. The CDR3 runs 15 residues. Trimming removed 0 bases from V and 1 base from J, with 7 bases in between. The V gene's germline CDR1 is SGHRS and CDR2 YFSETQ. In DNA, the CDR3 is TGCGCCAGCAGCTTGGCCGGGGTAACTAATGAAAAACTGTTTTTT. Its protein product is CASSLAGVTNEKLFF.

This clone was recorded once. The chain employs TRBV4-1 and TRBJ2-7; 7 nucleotides match TRBD2. The germline CDR1 and CDR2 sequences are MGHRA and YSYEKL. The trim removed 7 bases at V and 5 bases at J, leaving 11 bases unmatched. The CDR3 is 14 residues long. CDR3 loop: CASTELASRDEQYF. The DNA of the CDR3 is TGCGCCAGCACCGAACTAGCGTCGAGGGACGAGCAGTACTTC.

This clone came up once. V usage is TRBV7-3 and J usage is TRBJ2-1; D may be TRBD1 or TRBD2 (6 bases each). This CDR3 is built from 16 residues. Germline V gene sequence: CDR1 SGHTA, CDR2 FQGTGA. The V gene lost 4 bases and the J gene lost 8 bases, with 21 bases spanning the gap. The CDR3 reads CASSSRAGEEFDEQFF. The DNA for the CDR3 is TGTGCCAGCAGCTCCCGGGCAGGGGAGGAGTTCGATGAGCAGTTCTTC.

The V call is TRBV5-1, the J call TRBJ2-3; D perhaps matches TRBD2 (6 bases). Germline CDR1 is SGHRS and CDR2 is YFSETQ. This CDR3 has 17 residues. Trimming left V 0 bases short and J 3 bases short, with 17 bases between. The CDR3 here is CASSLVVRPEGTDTQYF. Here the CDR3 DNA reads TGCGCCAGCAGCTTGGTTGTTCGACCGGAGGGAACAGATACGCAGTATTTT.

This chain links TRBV5-6 with TRBJ2-3; tentative D call: TRBD2 (5 bases). Germline CDR1 reads SGHDT; CDR2 reads YYEEEE. The CDR3 has 17 amino acids. With 1 base removed from V and 3 bases from J, the gap between germline ends came to 18 bases. The CDR3 DNA reads TGTGCCAGCAGCTTGAGATTGTGGGAGAAGTGGACAGATACGCAGTATTTT. Residues: CASSLRLWEKWTDTQYF.

The chain has TRBV10-1 and TRBJ1-1; 8 bases map to TRBD1. Trimming cost V 5 bases and J 6 bases; bases outside gene matches: 8. CDR1 is WNHNN, CDR2 SYGVQD, per germline (reference sequence). The CDR3 spans 14 residues. CDR3 nucleotide sequence: TGCGCCAGCAGTTCAGGGGGCTTTTCGGCTGAAGCTTTCTTT. Its protein product is CASSSGGFSAEAFF.

This rearrangement joins TRBV6-5 to TRBJ2-2; TRBD2 aligns across 9 bases. V lost 4 bases to trimming and J lost 5 bases; unmatched junction nucleotides: 5. The germline V gene encodes CDR1 MNHEY and CDR2 SVGAGI. This CDR3 comprises 15 residues. The CDR3 coding sequence is TGTGCCAGCAGTTCAAAGACTAGCGGTACCGGGGAGCTGTTTTTT. Protein product: CASSSKTSGTGELFF.

The chain couples TRBV7-6 to TRBJ2-1, with a weak D call TRBD2 (8 bases). Per germline, CDR1 SGHVS and CDR2 FNYEAQ. With 4 bases removed from V and 1 base from J, the gap between germline ends came to 29 bases. This CDR3 contains 21 residues. The CDR3 sequence: CASSSYLNEPGGGLSYNEQFF. The DNA for the CDR3 is TGTGCCAGCAGCTCCTACCTTAACGAGCCGGGAGGGGGCTTGTCCTACAATGAGCAGTTCTTC.

V is TRBV4-3 and J is TRBJ2-2; 7 nucleotides align to TRBD2. The ends lost 1 base at V and 2 bases at J; junction bases unmatched: 10. The CDR3 length is 18 residues. Germline assignment: CDR1 LGHNA and CDR2 YSLEER. This CDR3 is CASSQAYGDYLNTGELFF. As DNA, the CDR3 is TGCGCCAGCAGCCAAGCCTATGGGGACTACCTTAACACCGGGGAGCTGTTTTTT.

The chain carries TRBV7-2 and TRBJ1-5, with a possible D match to TRBD1 (6 bases). Trimming took off 1 base at V and 1 base at J, with 17 bases between the two ends. Germline V gene data show CDR1 as SGHTA and CDR2 as FQGNSA. The CDR3 loop spans 18 amino acids. In nucleotides, the CDR3 is TGTGCCAGCAGCTTAGTAAGGGTCACAGGGTCCAGCAATCAGCCCCAGCATTTT. It yields the protein CASSLVRVTGSSNQPQHF.

V usage is TRBV11-2 and J usage is TRBJ2-7, with TRBD2 as a possible D gene (6 bases). The CDR3 length is 15 residues. Germline CDR1 is SGHAT and CDR2 is FQNNGV. Trimming removed 5 bases from V and 3 bases from J, with 17 bases in between. DNA for the CDR3: TGTGCCAGCAGCGCCCGGGACTTCGTATACTACGAGCAGTACTTC. Amino acids: CASSARDFVYYEQYF.

With respect to this clone: At one end, the junction sequence differs from germline, possibly due to a read error. The V and J genes are TRBV5-1 and TRBJ2-1; the D is unclear. The germline gives CDR1 SGHRS, CDR2 YFSETQ. The CDR3 is 11 residues long. DNA for the CDR3: TGCGCCAGCACCTTGGGTAATGAGCAGTTCTTC. Protein product: CASTLGNEQFF.

The chain uses TRBV5-1 and TRBJ2-1, with a tentative D call TRBD2 (6 bases). V was trimmed by 2 bases and J by 0 bases, leaving 12 bases between them. The CDR3 spans 16 residues. CDR1 is SGHRS, CDR2 YFSETQ, per germline. CDR3 amino acids: CASSLWTINSYNEQFF. CDR3 DNA: TGCGCCAGCAGCTTATGGACTATAAACTCCTACAATGAGCAGTTCTTC. Full variable domain (missing parts from reference TRBV5-1 and TRBJ2-1): KAGVTQTPRYLIKTRGQQVTLSCSPISGHRSVSWYQQTPGQGLQFLFEYFSETQRNKGNFPGRFSGRQFSNSRSEMNVSTLELGDSALYLCASSLWTINSYNEQFFGPGTRLTVL.

The rearrangement uses TRBV19 and TRBJ2-1; a weak D match, TRBD2 (6 bases). The germline V gene encodes CDR1 LNHDA and CDR2 SQIVND (reference sequence). The CDR3 spans 14 residues. V gave up 1 base and J gave up 6 bases, with 10 bases separating them. The CDR3 region has the DNA TGTGCCAGTAGTATAGGGACTATTCGCAATGAGCAGTTCTTC. This encodes CASSIGTIRNEQFF.

This chain connects TRBV9 to TRBJ2-3, with 12 bases aligning to TRBD1. Germline values: CDR1 SGDLS, CDR2 YYNGEE. The CDR3 spans 16 residues. V shed 2 bases and J 3 bases; nucleotides not matched to a gene: 4. CDR3 amino acids: CASSVWDRGRTDTQYF. In nucleotides, the CDR3 is TGTGCCAGCAGCGTTTGGGACAGGGGGCGGACAGATACGCAGTATTTT.

This rearrangement joins TRBV12-5 to TRBJ2-5, with 10 bases fitting TRBD2. Germline V CDR1 and CDR2: LGHNT, FRNRAP. The CDR3 contains 17 residues. Trimming removed 2 bases from V and 4 bases from J; junction bases left unmatched: 10. CDR3 sequence (DNA): TGTGCTAGTGGTTTGCCTTCACTAGCGGGACCTTTAGAGACCCAGTACTTC. Its protein is CASGLPSLAGPLETQYF.